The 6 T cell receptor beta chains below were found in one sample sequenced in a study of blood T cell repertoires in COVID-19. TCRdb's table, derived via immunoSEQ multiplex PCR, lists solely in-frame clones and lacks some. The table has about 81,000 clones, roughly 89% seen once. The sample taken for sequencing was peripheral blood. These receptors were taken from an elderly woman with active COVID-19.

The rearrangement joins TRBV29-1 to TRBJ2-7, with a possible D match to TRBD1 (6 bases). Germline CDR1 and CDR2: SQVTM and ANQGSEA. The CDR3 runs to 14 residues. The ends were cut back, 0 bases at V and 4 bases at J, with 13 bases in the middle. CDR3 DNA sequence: TGCAGCGTTGAAGATCGGACAGTCGGTTACGAGCAGTACTTC. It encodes CSVEDRTVGYEQYF.

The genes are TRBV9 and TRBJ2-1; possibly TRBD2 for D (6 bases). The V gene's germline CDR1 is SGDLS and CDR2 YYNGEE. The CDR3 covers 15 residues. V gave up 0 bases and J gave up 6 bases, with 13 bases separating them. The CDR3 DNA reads TGTGCCAGCAGCGTAGAGTCGGGAGCGTCCAATGAGCAGTTCTTC. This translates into CASSVESGASNEQFF.

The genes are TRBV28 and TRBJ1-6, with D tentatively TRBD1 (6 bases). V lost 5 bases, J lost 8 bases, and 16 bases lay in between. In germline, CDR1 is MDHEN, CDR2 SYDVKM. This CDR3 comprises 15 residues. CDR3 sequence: CASSSRGGGDSPLHF. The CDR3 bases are TGTGCCAGCAGTAGCCGCGGAGGGGGGGATTCACCCCTCCACTTT.

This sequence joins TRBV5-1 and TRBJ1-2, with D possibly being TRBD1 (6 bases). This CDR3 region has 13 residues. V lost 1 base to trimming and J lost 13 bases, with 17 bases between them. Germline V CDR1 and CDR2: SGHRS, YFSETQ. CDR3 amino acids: CASSLSGQPQFTF. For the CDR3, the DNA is TGCGCCAGCAGCTTGTCCGGACAGCCCCAATTCACCTTC.

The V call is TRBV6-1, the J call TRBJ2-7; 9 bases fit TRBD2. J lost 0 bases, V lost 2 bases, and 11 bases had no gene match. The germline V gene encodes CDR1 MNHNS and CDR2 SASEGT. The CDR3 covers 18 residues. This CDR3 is CASSERLAGWGSSYEQYF. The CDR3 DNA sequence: TGTGCCAGCAGTGAAAGGCTAGCGGGATGGGGCTCCTCCTACGAGCAGTACTTC.

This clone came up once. CDR3 amino acids: CASSLSSGSYNEQFF. The CDR3 bases are TGTGCCAGCAGCTTAAGTAGCGGGAGTTACAATGAGCAGTTCTTC. The gene calls are TRBV7-9 and TRBJ2-1, with TRBD2 identical over 9 bases. CDR1 is SEHNR and CDR2 is FQNEAQ in the germline V gene (reference sequence). This CDR3 is 15 amino acids long. The V segment lost 2 bases and the J segment 4 bases; nucleotides outside the gene matches: 3. Variable domain in full (rest from reference TRBV7-9 and TRBJ2-1): DTGVSQNPRHKITKRGQNVTFRCDPISEHNRLYWYRQTLGQGPEFLTYFQNEAQLEKSRLLSDRFSAERPKGSFSTLEIQRTEQGDSAMYLCASSLSSGSYNEQFFGPGTRLTVL.